Each of the 30 T cell receptor beta chains below was sequenced from the same sample in a study of cytomegalovirus exposure and HLA in healthy donors. The PCR had 60 Vbeta and 13 Jbeta primers. Repertoires were generated with immunoSEQ multiplex PCR, while TCRdb's copy carries only in-frame clones and drops some. This table holds approximately 180,000 clones, about 88% found once. Sequencing input: PBMCs. The receptor set was obtained from a young woman in good health and CMV-seronegative.

This clone was counted only a few times. The rearrangement links TRBV15 to TRBJ2-1, with a weak D call TRBD2 (6 bases). V lost 0 bases and J 6 bases, leaving 18 bases between the germline ends. The CDR3 is 17 residues long. The V gene's germline CDR1 is LNHNV and CDR2 YYDKDF (reference sequence). DNA for the CDR3: TGTGCCACCAGCAGAGATGCCGGAGGGTCGTGGGGCAATGAGCAGTTCTTC. It translates to CATSRDAGGSWGNEQFF.

This chain connects TRBV28 to TRBJ2-7; TRBD1 aligns across 11 bases. The V and J ends lost 6 bases and 5 bases, in that order; junction bases with no gene match: 9. CDR1 and CDR2 from the germline V gene are MDHEN and SYDVKM. The CDR3 has 15 residues. DNA for the CDR3: TGTGCCAGCAGCCCCTCGGACAGGGGGCTCCACGAGCAGTACTTC. Translation: CASSPSDRGLHEQYF.

The chain couples TRBV6-6 to TRBJ1-4; 7 nucleotides line up with TRBD1. With V trimmed by 4 bases and J by 8 bases, 1 base remained unmatched. This CDR3 is built from 12 residues. CDR1 is MNHNY, CDR2 SVGAGI, per germline (reference sequence). The CDR3 here is CASSWDSEKLFF. CDR3 in DNA: TGTGCCAGCAGTTGGGACAGCGAAAAACTGTTTTTT.

The chain carries TRBV2 and TRBJ2-7, with 13 bases matching TRBD2. Germline lookup yields CDR1 SNHLY and CDR2 FYNNEI. This CDR3 has 14 amino acids. V lost 6 bases to trimming and J lost 2 bases; unmatched junction nucleotides: 1. In DNA, the CDR3 is TGTGCCAGCAGAACTAGCGGGAGGGCCTACGAGCAGTACTTC. Amino acid sequence: CASRTSGRAYEQYF.

The chain combines TRBV5-1 with TRBJ2-1; 9 bases are shared with TRBD2. CDR3 length equals 16 residues. V lost 0 bases, J lost 7 bases, and 8 bases stayed unmatched. Germline lookup yields CDR1 SGHRS and CDR2 YFSETQ. The CDR3 loop is CASSLGRGGGANEQFF. As DNA, the CDR3 is TGCGCCAGCAGCTTGGGTCGCGGGGGGGGTGCAAATGAGCAGTTCTTC.

This sequence joins TRBV7-8 and TRBJ2-2; TRBD1 matches 10 bases. The CDR3 length is 17 residues. CDR1 is SGHVS, CDR2 FQNEAQ, per germline. With 4 bases clipped from V and 4 bases from J, the junction kept 9 bases outside the gene matches. CDR3 in amino acids: CASSWGGGTGVTGELFF. CDR3 DNA: TGTGCCAGCAGCTGGGGGGGTGGGACAGGGGTCACCGGGGAGCTGTTTTTT.

The chain links TRBV6-1 to TRBJ2-5, with D tentatively TRBD1 (5 bases). Trimming pared 6 bases from V and 2 bases from J, leaving 10 bases between. The germline V gene encodes CDR1 MNHNS and CDR2 SASEGT. The CDR3 covers 13 residues. The CDR3 region is CASRAGLQETQYF. CDR3 nucleotides: TGTGCCAGCAGGGCAGGGTTACAAGAGACCCAGTACTTC.

This clone was counted once. The V call is TRBV28, the J call TRBJ2-5; possible D gene TRBD2, 5 bases. V was clipped by 7 bases and J by 2 bases, with 11 bases between them. The V gene's germline CDR1 is MDHEN and CDR2 SYDVKM. The CDR3 loop spans 13 amino acids. CDR3 DNA sequence: TGTGCCAGCAACCTCGGACTGCAAGAGACCCAGTACTTC. Translation: CASNLGLQETQYF.

The rearrangement links TRBV9 to TRBJ1-1; possible D gene TRBD1, 5 bases. V lost 4 bases and J 6 bases, leaving 19 bases between the germline ends. Germline V CDR1 and CDR2: SGDLS, YYNGEE. The CDR3 contains 15 residues. The CDR3: CASSPWGRGSAEAFF. CDR3 nucleotide sequence: TGTGCCAGCAGCCCCTGGGGCCGGGGGTCGGCTGAAGCTTTCTTT.

The rearrangement links TRBV18 to TRBJ1-2; the D is unclear. The CDR3 contains 13 residues. Per germline, CDR1 KGHSH and CDR2 LQKENI. Trimming took off 3 bases at V and 5 bases at J, with 10 bases between the two ends. This CDR3 reads CASSPNRIYGYTF. The DNA for the CDR3 is TGTGCCAGCTCACCGAACAGAATTTATGGCTACACCTTC.

The CDR3 DNA reads as TGCAGCGTTGAGGATCTAGCGGGAAATATCTACAATGAGCAGTTCTTC. This translates into CSVEDLAGNIYNEQFF. This chain uses TRBV29-1 with TRBJ2-1; 9 bases match TRBD2. There are 16 residues in the CDR3. The germline CDR1 and CDR2 sequences are SQVTM and ANQGSEA. V was pared by 3 bases and J by 3 bases, with 9 bases of the junction left unmatched.

A few counts support this clone. The gene calls are TRBV7-9 and TRBJ2-1, with D possibly being TRBD2 (5 bases). The CDR3 is 15 amino acids. V was cut by 2 bases and J by 5 bases, with 13 bases left in between. CDR1 SEHNR and CDR2 FQNEAQ come from the germline V gene (reference sequence). CDR3 residues: CASSLSRGRDNEQFF. The DNA for the CDR3 is TGTGCCAGCAGCTTATCCCGCGGGCGCGACAATGAGCAGTTCTTC.

The chain recombines TRBV5-1 with TRBJ1-3; D possibly corresponds to TRBD1 (5 bases). The CDR3 consists of 14 residues. V shed 4 bases and J shed 3 bases, with 11 bases lying between them. Germline CDR1 SGHRS, CDR2 YFSETQ. CDR3 nucleotide sequence: TGCGCCAGCAGCGGAGGGACTTTTGGAAACACCATATATTTT. Protein sequence: CASSGGTFGNTIYF.

The chain joins TRBV2 to TRBJ2-7; 9 nucleotides match TRBD1. The V segment lost 7 bases and the J segment 2 bases; nucleotides outside the gene matches: 9. Germline CDR1 is SNHLY and CDR2 is FYNNEI. There are 15 residues in the CDR3. CDR3 sequence (DNA): TGTGCCAGCAACTGGGGACAGGGAGGGACCTACGAGCAGTACTTC. Its protein product is CASNWGQGGTYEQYF. The full variable domain, in which reference TRBV2 and TRBJ2-7 provide the parts outside the CDR3, is EPEVTQTPSHQVTQMGQEVILRCVPISNHLYFYWYRQILGQKVEFLVSFYNNEISEKSEIFDDQFSVERPDGSNFTLKIRSTKLEDSAMYFCASNWGQGGTYEQYFGPGTRLTVT.

V usage is TRBV13 and J usage is TRBJ2-3, with TRBD2 identical over 11 bases. Germline V CDR1 and CDR2: PRHDT, FYEKMQ (reference sequence). The ends lost 5 bases at V and 4 bases at J; junction bases unmatched: 2. CDR3 size: 14 residues. CDR3 nucleotides: TGTGCCAGCAGCCGACTAGCGGGACCAGATACGCAGTATTTT. Protein sequence: CASSRLAGPDTQYF.

In this sample, this clone turned up a few times. V gene TRBV4-1 combines with J gene TRBJ2-6; D is ambiguous. Trimming removed 4 bases at V and 0 bases at J, with 4 bases between. The CDR3 has 14 amino acids. Germline-derived CDR1 and CDR2 are MGHRA and YSYEKL. CDR3 region: CASSRDSGANVLTF. The CDR3 DNA reads TGCGCCAGCAGCCGCGACTCTGGGGCCAACGTCCTGACTTTC.

The J gene is TRBJ2-7, the V gene TRBV7-6, with D possibly matching TRBD1 (6 bases). The CDR3 extends over 16 amino acids. Looked up from germline, CDR1 is SGHVS and CDR2 is FNYEAQ. The V gene lost 2 bases and the J gene lost 2 bases, with 16 bases spanning the gap. The CDR3 here is CASSLWPGDTTYEQYF. The CDR3 nucleotides are TGTGCCAGCAGCTTATGGCCCGGGGACACGACCTACGAGCAGTACTTC.

This clone was seen a few times. The rearrangement joins TRBV4-1 to TRBJ1-2; no definite D call. Trimming removed 0 bases at V and 4 bases at J, with 6 bases between. This CDR3 is built from 13 residues. Germline CDR1 MGHRA, CDR2 YSYEKL. This CDR3 reads CASSQDGLYGYTF. CDR3 DNA: TGCGCCAGCAGCCAAGATGGCCTCTATGGCTACACCTTC.

J is TRBJ1-6 and V is TRBV5-6, with 8 positions matching TRBD1. Germline V gene data show CDR1 as SGHDT and CDR2 as YYEEEE. The CDR3 is 15 amino acids. The V gene end was trimmed by 5 bases and the J gene end by 5 bases; junction bases not matched to a gene: 6. CDR3 in DNA: TGTGCCAGCAGAAATGGACAGGGCGATAATTCACCCCTCCACTTT. Amino acids: CASRNGQGDNSPLHF. The variable domain in full, with the rest retrieved from reference TRBV5-6 and TRBJ1-6, is DAGVTQSPTHLIKTRGQQVTLRCSPKSGHDTVSWYQQALGQGPQFIFQYYEEEERQRGNFPDRFSGHQFPNYSSELNVNALLLGDSALYLCASRNGQGDNSPLHFGNGTRLTVT.

This sequence joins TRBV29-1 and TRBJ1-2, with D possibly matching TRBD1 (5 bases). Trimming shortened V by 4 bases and J by 4 bases, and 13 bases separated the two germline ends. Germline CDR1 and CDR2: SQVTM and ANQGSEA. The CDR3 has 13 amino acids. The CDR3 loop is CSVGVAGRYGYTF. CDR3 bases: TGCAGCGTTGGTGTGGCGGGACGCTATGGCTACACCTTC.

The chain recombines TRBV2 with TRBJ2-5, with a weak D call TRBD1 (6 bases). The CDR3 is 13 residues long. Germline CDR1 SNHLY, CDR2 FYNNEI. V was clipped by 6 bases and J by 6 bases, with 14 bases between them. CDR3 sequence (DNA): TGTGCCAGCAGCCTACAGGGTGTAAAGACCCAGTACTTC. As protein: CASSLQGVKTQYF.

The chain employs TRBV5-6 and TRBJ2-3, with D possibly being TRBD2 (5 bases). The germline V gene encodes CDR1 SGHDT and CDR2 YYEEEE. Trimming cost V 4 bases and J 2 bases, with 14 bases left between them. The CDR3 covers 15 residues. CDR3 in DNA: TGTGCCAGCAGCGTACTCGGACTGCTCACAGATACGCAGTATTTT. Its protein is CASSVLGLLTDTQYF.

This clone was found once. The V and J genes are TRBV9 and TRBJ1-1; 9 bases fit TRBD1. The CDR3 sequence is 15 residues long. V was pared by 3 bases and J by 5 bases, with 8 bases of the junction left unmatched. Looked up from germline, CDR1 is SGDLS and CDR2 is YYNGEE. CDR3 nucleotides: TGTGCCAGCAGCGGCCGGACAGGGGTTGAGACTGAAGCTTTCTTT. It codes for CASSGRTGVETEAFF.

The chain links TRBV30 to TRBJ2-7; 7 nucleotides match TRBD1. V shed 3 bases and J 3 bases; nucleotides not matched to a gene: 5. The CDR3 has 13 residues. Per germline, CDR1 GTSNPN and CDR2 SVGIG (reference sequence). In DNA, the CDR3 is TGTGCCTGGAGCCTCGGGACAGACTACGAGCAGTACTTC. Its protein is CAWSLGTDYEQYF.

This chain links TRBV6-5 with TRBJ2-7; no definite D call. CDR1 is MNHEY, CDR2 SVGAGI, per germline. CDR3 length: 11 amino acids. V dropped 4 bases and J dropped 3 bases, with 4 bases sitting between them. The CDR3 DNA follows: TGTGCCAGCAGTTCCCTCTACGAGCAGTACTTC. This encodes CASSSLYEQYF.

The rearrangement joins TRBV27 to TRBJ1-6, with 10 positions matching TRBD1. V shed 5 bases and J 7 bases; nucleotides not matched to a gene: 8. The length of the CDR3 is 16 residues. CDR1 is MNHEY and CDR2 is SMNVEV in the germline V gene (reference sequence). CDR3 in amino acids: CASSPRGTGANSPLHF. The DNA of the CDR3 is TGTGCCAGCAGTCCCCGGGGGACAGGGGCGAATTCACCCCTCCACTTT.

The chain carries TRBV7-6 and TRBJ2-2, with 12 bases lining up with TRBD1. The CDR3 runs 16 residues. The germline CDR1 and CDR2 sequences are SGHVS and FNYEAQ. V shed 3 bases, J shed 11 bases, and the junction held 10 bases outside the gene matches. In nucleotides, the CDR3 is TGTGCCAGCAGCTTCGACAGTACCGGGACAGGGGGCGAGCTGTTTTTT. Translation: CASSFDSTGTGGELFF.

The chain combines TRBV19 with TRBJ1-1; D remains unclear. CDR1 and CDR2 (germline): LNHDA, SQIVND (reference sequence). The CDR3 has 15 residues. Between the trimmed V and J ends, which lost 3 bases and 4 bases, there was a span of 15 bases. The CDR3 protein is CASSINVGRVTEAFF. Written as DNA, the CDR3 is TGTGCCAGTAGTATTAATGTGGGCAGAGTCACTGAAGCTTTCTTT.

V usage is TRBV9 and J usage is TRBJ1-3; 7 bases are a match to TRBD1. The V segment lost 3 bases and the J segment 1 base; nucleotides outside the gene matches: 7. Germline V CDR1 and CDR2: SGDLS, YYNGEE. The CDR3 has 16 residues. The CDR3 is CASSARGQPSGNTIYF. Here the CDR3 DNA reads TGTGCCAGCAGCGCGAGGGGACAGCCTTCTGGAAACACCATATATTTT.

The chain employs TRBV2 and TRBJ1-5; 8 bases align to TRBD1. Trimming cost V 6 bases and J 3 bases; bases outside gene matches: 10. The CDR3 spans 16 residues. Looked up from germline, CDR1 is SNHLY and CDR2 is FYNNEI. The CDR3 is CASSQSGQGPNQPQHF. DNA of the CDR3: TGTGCCAGCAGCCAATCCGGACAGGGCCCCAATCAGCCCCAGCATTTT.